Described below is a single TCR beta chain sequence and its context. Its matching antigen is unknown. This sample is part of a study of OX40 agonist ivuxolimab in advanced cancers. TCRdb's copy holds only in-frame clones and misses some; the assay was immunoSEQ multiplex PCR. The sample consists of more than 65,000 clones, about nine tenths of them appearing once. Broader study findings: The CD4+ and CD8+ T cells in the blood had expanded clonally by week 6 at 0.1 to 3.0 mg/kg. Partly responding patients at 0.1-3.0 mg/kg showed some of the smallest clonal expansion.

V gave up 10 bases and J gave up 11 bases, with 29 bases separating them. The CDR3 is 15 amino acids. Germline CDR1 and CDR2: SGHNT and YENEEA. The chain is built from TRBV11-3 and TRBJ2-5; D is possibly TRBD1 (6 bases). The sequences come from CD4+ or CD8+ T cells sorted from blood, collected in a trial of the OX40 agonist ivuxolimab. The TCR originated in an adult with an advanced solid tumor such as melanoma, head and neck, liver or kidney cancer. The CDR3 DNA sequence: TGTGCCACTTCGTCCCAACCTCAGGGGAGCGCTGGGCAGTACTTC. It yields the protein CATSSQPQGSAGQYF.